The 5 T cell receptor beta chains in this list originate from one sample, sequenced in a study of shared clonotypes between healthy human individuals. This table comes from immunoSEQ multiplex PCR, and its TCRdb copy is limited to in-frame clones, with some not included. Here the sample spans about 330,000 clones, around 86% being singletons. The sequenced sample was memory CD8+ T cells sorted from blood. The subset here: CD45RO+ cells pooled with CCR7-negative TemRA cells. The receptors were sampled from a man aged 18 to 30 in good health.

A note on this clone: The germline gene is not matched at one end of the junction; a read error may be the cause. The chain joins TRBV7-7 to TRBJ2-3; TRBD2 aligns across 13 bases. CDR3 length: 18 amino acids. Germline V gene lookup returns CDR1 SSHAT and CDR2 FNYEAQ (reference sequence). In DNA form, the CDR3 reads TGTGCTAGCAGCAACCCGGGACTAGCGGGGATTAGCACAGATACGCAGTATTTT. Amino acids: CASSNPGLAGISTDTQYF.

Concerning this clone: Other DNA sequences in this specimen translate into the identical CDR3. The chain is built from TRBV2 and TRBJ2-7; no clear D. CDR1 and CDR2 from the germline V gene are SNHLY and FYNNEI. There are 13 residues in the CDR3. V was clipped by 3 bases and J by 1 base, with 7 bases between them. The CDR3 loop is CASSERPSYEQYF. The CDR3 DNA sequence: TGTGCCAGCAGTGAGAGACCTTCCTACGAGCAGTACTTC.

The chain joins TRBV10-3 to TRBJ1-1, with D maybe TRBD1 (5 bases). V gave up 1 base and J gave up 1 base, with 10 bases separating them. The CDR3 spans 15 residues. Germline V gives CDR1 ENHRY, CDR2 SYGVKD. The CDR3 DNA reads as TGTGCCATCAGTGAGTACGGGGGTTCGAACACTGAAGCTTTCTTT. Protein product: CAISEYGGSNTEAFF.

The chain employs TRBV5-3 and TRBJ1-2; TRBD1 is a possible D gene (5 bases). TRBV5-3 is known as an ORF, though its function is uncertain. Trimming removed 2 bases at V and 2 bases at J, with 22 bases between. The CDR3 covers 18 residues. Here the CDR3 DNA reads TGTGCCAGAAGCTTTCCGACAGACGCCCCCCTGGGGAACTATGGCTACACCTTC. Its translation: CARSFPTDAPLGNYGYTF.

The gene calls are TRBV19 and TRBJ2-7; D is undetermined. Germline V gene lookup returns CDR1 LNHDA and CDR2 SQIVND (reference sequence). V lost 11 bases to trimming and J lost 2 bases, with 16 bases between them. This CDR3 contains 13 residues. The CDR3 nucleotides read TGTGCCGTTGCACCGGGTCTCCCCTACGAGCAGTACTTC. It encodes CAVAPGLPYEQYF.